These 5 T cell receptor beta chains were sequenced from one sample in a study of blood T cell repertoires in COVID-19. Profiling relied on immunoSEQ multiplex PCR, and the TCRdb table lists in-frame clones only, not all of them. The data contain approximately 150,000 clones, under 90% of them seen just once; the ten biggest clones take up about 8%. Sequenced material: PBMCs or T cells enriched from blood (not recorded which). The receptors derive from a woman aged 45 to 65 who had recovered from COVID-19.

This clone has just one count. The V and J genes are TRBV20-1 and TRBJ1-1, with 9 positions matching TRBD1. The CDR3 loop spans 10 amino acids. Germline CDR1 DFQATT, CDR2 SNEGSKA (reference sequence). V was pared by 5 bases and J by 8 bases, with 0 bases of the junction left unmatched. The CDR3 region has the DNA TGCAGTGCTGACAGGGGGGAAGCTTTCTTT. Protein sequence: CSADRGEAFF.

The gene calls are TRBV5-1 and TRBJ2-2; TRBD1 matches 9 bases. Germline V gene data show CDR1 as SGHRS and CDR2 as YFSETQ. CDR3 size: 15 residues. V gave up 4 bases and J gave up 1 base; unmatched junction bases: 2. The CDR3 DNA is TGCGCCAGCAGCCGGGGACAGGGGAACACCGGGGAGCTGTTTTTT. Amino acid sequence: CASSRGQGNTGELFF. The entire variable domain, with the rest obtained from reference TRBV5-1 and TRBJ2-2, is as follows: KAGVTQTPRYLIKTRGQQVTLSCSPISGHRSVSWYQQTPGQGLQFLFEYFSETQRNKGNFPGRFSGRQFSNSRSEMNVSTLELGDSALYLCASSRGQGNTGELFFGEGSRLTVL.

This clone was counted a single time. The chain combines TRBV5-1 with TRBJ2-1; possible D gene TRBD1, 5 bases. V lost 7 bases and J lost 2, with 16 bases in between. The CDR3 has 15 amino acids. CDR1 SGHRS and CDR2 YFSETQ come from the germline V gene. The CDR3 reads CASQLQGDTYNEQFF. CDR3 in DNA: TGCGCCAGCCAGCTTCAGGGCGACACCTACAATGAGCAGTTCTTC.

V usage is TRBV5-1 and J usage is TRBJ2-7, with 9 bases that match TRBD1. V was clipped by 4 bases and J by 11 bases; unmatched bases: 7. Germline V gives CDR1 SGHRS, CDR2 YFSETQ. The CDR3 spans 12 residues. The CDR3 nucleotides are TGCGCCAGCAGCACGGACAGGGGACGGAAGTACTTC. Translating gives CASSTDRGRKYF.

V usage is TRBV19 and J usage is TRBJ2-2, with a possible D match to TRBD1 (6 bases). V lost 11 bases and J 4 bases, leaving 17 bases between the germline ends. Germline V CDR1 and CDR2: LNHDA, SQIVND (reference sequence). The CDR3 is made up of 14 amino acids. This CDR3 is CASQGIGRTGELFF. The CDR3 coding sequence is TGTGCCTCCCAGGGGATAGGTCGCACCGGGGAGCTGTTTTTT. The complete variable domain, with remaining parts taken from reference TRBV19 and TRBJ2-2, reads DGGITQSPKYLFRKEGQNVTLSCEQNLNHDAMYWYRQDPGQGLRLIYYSQIVNDFQKGDIAEGYSVSREKKESFPLTVTSAQKNPTAFYLCASQGIGRTGELFFGEGSRLTVL.